Below are 16 T cell receptor beta chains sequenced from a single sample in a study of Ad26.COV2.S vaccination and SARS-CoV-2 variants (dated by TCRdb to about 2021). The treatment or condition label of this sample denotes: 15 to 20 received Ad26.COV2.S at low or high dose, single or two shots; about 5 received placebo; per-sample allocation not given. Repertoires of vaccine and placebo recipients were sequenced from samples collected on day 63 after the first injection. Library creation used the immunoSEQ multiplex PCR assay. The clones in this table, taken by TCRdb from immuneACCESS, are in-frame only. Not every clone is retained; where verified, under half of the shortfall comes from an unresolved V gene, and the cause of the rest is unknown. Recorded for this sample are about 460,000 clones; around 89% of them occurred a single time. The ten largest clones represent 1.5% to 2% of the sample.

The sequenced sample was peripheral blood, obtained in a trial of Ad26.COV2.S vaccine versus placebo. Source of these receptors: a person between 18 and 60 years old who received the Ad26.COV2.S COVID-19 vaccine or a placebo.

This clone was counted a single time. V usage is TRBV7-8 and J usage is TRBJ1-2; 8 nucleotides match TRBD1. The V segment lost 5 bases and the J segment 4 bases; nucleotides outside the gene matches: 6. In germline, CDR1 is SGHVS, CDR2 FQNEAQ. CDR3 length: 14 amino acids. Here the CDR3 DNA reads TGTGCCAGCAGCCCTGGACAGGGTGGCTATGGCTACACCTTC. Amino acids: CASSPGQGGYGYTF.

A few counts support this clone. The chain carries TRBV29-1 and TRBJ2-1; 7 nucleotides line up with TRBD2. V lost 5 bases to trimming and J lost 7 bases; unmatched junction nucleotides: 5. The germline CDR1 and CDR2 sequences are SQVTM and ANQGSEA. This CDR3 is 12 amino acids long. The CDR3 loop reads CSVRTSGNEQFF. For the CDR3, the DNA is TGCAGCGTTAGGACTAGTGGGAATGAGCAGTTCTTC.

A single count supports this clone. This CDR3 is CASSLNSGGRNTEAFF. For the CDR3, the DNA is TGTGCCAGCAGTTTGAATTCAGGGGGCAGGAACACTGAAGCTTTCTTT. The chain uses TRBV6-5 and TRBJ1-1, with TRBD1 matching over 8 bases. Trimming removed 4 bases from V and 1 base from J; junction bases left unmatched: 8. CDR1 is MNHEY, CDR2 SVGAGI, per germline. The CDR3 consists of 16 residues.

The J gene is TRBJ2-7, the V gene TRBV3-1 (or the pseudogene TRBV3-2), with 7 bases that match TRBD1. Germline CDR1 LGHDT, CDR2 YNNKEL (reference sequence). The CDR3 consists of 16 residues. After removal of 0 bases from V and 1 base from J, the junction contained 6 bases not matched to a gene. CDR3 coding DNA: TGTGCCAGCAGCCAAGAGGGAAGGGGGCTATCCTACGAGCAGTACTTC. Residues: CASSQEGRGLSYEQYF.

Of note for this clone: This sample includes further DNA sequences coding for the same CDR3. The chain joins TRBV30 to TRBJ1-5; D is ambiguous. The CDR3 sequence is 14 residues long. CDR1 is GTSNPN, CDR2 SVGIG, per germline (reference sequence). V lost 0 bases to trimming and J lost 3 bases, with 9 bases between them. The CDR3 loop reads CAWSVHGNNQPQHF. CDR3 sequence (DNA): TGTGCCTGGAGTGTCCACGGGAACAATCAGCCCCAGCATTTT.

The chain couples TRBV5-1 to TRBJ1-1, with unresolved D. V lost 4 bases and J 1 base, leaving 8 bases between the germline ends. CDR3 length: 13 residues. The V gene's germline CDR1 is SGHRS and CDR2 YFSETQ. The CDR3, as DNA: TGCGCCAGCAGCCAGACGGGGAACACTGAAGCTTTCTTT. As protein: CASSQTGNTEAFF.

The chain uses TRBV9 and TRBJ1-2; maybe TRBD1 (6 bases). Germline values: CDR1 SGDLS, CDR2 YYNGEE. This CDR3 has 14 amino acids. V dropped 6 bases and J dropped 8 bases, with 20 bases sitting between them. This CDR3 is CASMTPGAADGYTF. As DNA, the CDR3 is TGTGCCAGCATGACACCAGGGGCGGCGGACGGCTACACCTTC. Supplemented by reference TRBV9 and TRBJ1-2, the full variable domain reads DSGVTQTPKHLITATGQRVTLRCSPRSGDLSVYWYQQSLDQGLQFLIQYYNGEERAKGNILERFSAQQFPDLHSELNLSSLELGDSALYFCASMTPGAADGYTFGSGTRLTVV.

The rearrangement links TRBV12-2 to TRBJ2-7. TRBV12-2 is reported as a pseudogene. The length of the CDR3 is 19 residues. The CDR3 sequence: CASRLAPFGLRKVDYEQYF. DNA of the CDR3: TGTGCAAGTCGCTTAGCCCCCTTCGGCCTAAGAAAGGTGGACTACGAGCAGTACTTC.

V and J are TRBV18 and TRBJ1-3; no definite D call. There are 21 residues in the CDR3. Trimming removed 3 bases from V and 0 bases from J, with 27 bases in between. Per the germline V gene, CDR1 is KGHSH and CDR2 is LQKENI. For the CDR3, the DNA is TGTGCCAGCTCACCCCTGGCCACGCCACAGCTGCAAGCTTCCTCTGGAAACACCATATATTTT. This encodes CASSPLATPQLQASSGNTIYF.

This clone was found a few times. The chain is built from TRBV9 and TRBJ1-5, with D possibly being TRBD1 (6 bases). Germline CDR1 reads SGDLS; CDR2 reads YYNGEE. V dropped 3 bases and J dropped 2 bases, with 18 bases sitting between them. This CDR3 has 17 amino acids. The CDR3, as DNA: TGTGCCAGCAGCGCCGGGACAAAAGATCATGGCAATCAGCCCCAGCATTTT. Translated: CASSAGTKDHGNQPQHF.

V is TRBV3-1 (or the pseudogene TRBV3-2) and J is TRBJ1-1, with D possibly TRBD1 on 5 matching bases. This CDR3 spans 12 amino acids. Trimming left V 4 bases short and J 5 bases short, with 8 bases between. Germline CDR1 reads LGHDT; CDR2 reads YNNKEL (reference sequence). Here the CDR3 DNA reads TGTGCCAGCAGCCCCGGGGGGACTGAAGCTTTCTTT. Translating gives CASSPGGTEAFF.

The genes are TRBV18 and TRBJ2-3; TRBD2 might be the D (6 bases). Per germline, CDR1 KGHSH and CDR2 LQKENI. The CDR3 is made up of 16 amino acids. The V and J ends lost 2 bases and 0 bases respectively, with 12 bases between them. The CDR3 DNA is TGTGCCAGCTCACCAGTCCGCGGGGTCAGCACAGATACGCAGTATTTT. As protein: CASSPVRGVSTDTQYF.

As for this clone: At one end the junction does not follow the germline gene, possibly because of a read error. The rearrangement joins TRBV27 to TRBJ1-2, with 10 nucleotides matching TRBD1. Per germline, CDR1 MNHEY and CDR2 SMNVEV (reference sequence). The CDR3 spans 16 residues. The CDR3 DNA reads as TGTGCCAGCAGTCCAGGGACAGGGGAGGGGTTTTATGACTACACCTTC. It codes for CASSPGTGEGFYDYTF.

The chain joins TRBV7-2 to TRBJ2-7, with D possibly being TRBD1 (6 bases). Trimming removed 2 bases at V and 2 bases at J, with 16 bases between. Germline-derived CDR1 and CDR2 are SGHTA and FQGNSA. This CDR3 has 16 residues. The CDR3 DNA sequence: TGTGCCAGCAGCTTAAAAATCGGGACAAACGCCTACGAGCAGTACTTC. Its protein product is CASSLKIGTNAYEQYF.

V gene TRBV6-6 combines with J gene TRBJ1-1; tentatively, D is TRBD1 (5 bases). CDR3 size: 16 residues. The ends were cut back, 6 bases at V and 4 bases at J, with 21 bases in the middle. Germline V gene lookup returns CDR1 MNHNY and CDR2 SVGAGI (reference sequence). CDR3 protein: CASRQYKVRAGTEAFF. The CDR3 DNA reads as TGTGCCAGCAGACAATACAAGGTCAGGGCTGGCACTGAAGCTTTCTTT.

The chain uses TRBV4-3 and TRBJ2-6, with D maybe TRBD1 (6 bases). The CDR3 is 18 amino acids. V was shortened by 1 base and J by 1 base, with 14 bases between the two germline ends. CDR1 and CDR2 (germline): LGHNA, YSLEER. The CDR3 nucleotides are TGCGCCAGCAGCCAAGGTTGGGGGCGATGGTCTGGGGCCAACGTCCTGACTTTC. It codes for CASSQGWGRWSGANVLTF.